These 7 T cell receptor beta chains were all obtained from the same sample, sequenced in a study of blood T cells in healthy people across ages. The authors ran a second PCR of about 7 to 11 cycles using a sample-barcoded 5' primer and a J-beta primer mix. TCRdb re-analysed the 5' RACE reads in MiXCR, keeping a single row per CDR3 protein. The data hold 800,000 to 1,300,000 distinct CDR3 sequences, with 20% to 25% observed a single time. These data were also filed under a second study, of T cells of mothers and their children.

The sample comprised blood. Receptors were obtained from a girl between 2 and 10 years old in good health.

This clonotype was seen a handful of times. The chain links TRBV7-2 to TRBJ2-7, with D possibly being TRBD1 (5 bases). In germline, CDR1 is SGHTA, CDR2 FQGNSA. V lost 5 bases and J 3 bases, leaving 11 bases between the germline ends. The CDR3 is 13 residues long. The CDR3 is CASSQGAFYEQYF. DNA of the CDR3: TGTGCCAGCAGCCAAGGGGCCTTCTACGAGCAGTACTTC. Using reference TRBV7-2 and TRBJ2-7 for the parts outside the CDR3, the full variable domain is GAGVSQSPSNKVTEKGKDVELRCDPISGHTALYWYRQSLGQGLEFLIYFQGNSAPDKSGLPSDRFSAERTGGSVSTLTIQRTQQEDSAVYLCASSQGAFYEQYFGPGTRLTVT.

This clonotype was found a few times. This chain links TRBV7-9 with TRBJ1-1; 10 bases align to TRBD1. The CDR3 is 15 amino acids. V gave up 4 bases and J gave up 7 bases; unmatched junction bases: 9. CDR1 is SEHNR, CDR2 FQNEAQ, per germline (reference sequence). The CDR3 nucleotides read TGTGCCAGCAGCTACCGGACAGGGGGAGACGGTGAAGCTTTCTTT. The encoded protein is CASSYRTGGDGEAFF.

This clonotype was observed a handful of times. The CDR3 is CSAQKNEQFF. CDR3 coding DNA: TGCAGTGCCCAGAAAAATGAGCAGTTCTTC. The rearrangement joins TRBV20-1 to TRBJ2-5; no clear D gene. The better agreement between TRBJ2-1 and the DNA end casts doubt on the J call. The CDR3 is made up of 10 amino acids. Germline values: CDR1 DFQATT, CDR2 SNEGSKA (reference sequence).

V and J are TRBV12-3 or TRBV12-4 and TRBJ1-5, with D possibly matching TRBD1 (5 bases). V lost 5 bases and J 4 bases, leaving 15 bases between the germline ends. The CDR3 is 15 residues long. The CDR3: CASSRSGLLNQPQHF. CDR3 DNA sequence: TGTGCCAGCAGTCGTTCAGGGCTTCTGAATCAGCCCCAGCATTTT.

The sample holds a few counts of this clonotype. The genes are TRBV28 and TRBJ2-7, with D perhaps matching TRBD2 (5 bases). The CDR3 covers 15 residues. Germline loops: CDR1 MDHEN, CDR2 SYDVKM. V was shortened by 8 bases and J by 4 bases, with 21 bases between the two germline ends. CDR3: CASRSTGKEFYEQYF. The CDR3 coding sequence is TGTGCCAGCCGAAGCACGGGGAAGGAGTTTTACGAGCAGTACTTC. The variable domain in full, with the rest retrieved from reference TRBV28 and TRBJ2-7, is DVKVTQSSRYLVKRTGEKVFLECVQDMDHENMFWYRQDPGLGLRLIYFSYDVKMKEKGDIPEGYSVSREKKERFSLILESASTNQTSMYLCASRSTGKEFYEQYFGPGTRLTVT.

The rearrangement links TRBV27 to TRBJ1-2; 7 positions match TRBD1. This CDR3 region has 14 residues. CDR1 and CDR2 from the germline V gene are MNHEY and SMNVEV (reference sequence). The ends lost 3 bases at V and 4 bases at J; junction bases unmatched: 5. The CDR3 nucleotides are TGTGCCAGCAGTTTCCGGGACAGATCCTATGGCTACACCTTC. Its translation is CASSFRDRSYGYTF.

CDR3 amino acids: CASSSSTGPDTQYF. The CDR3 DNA reads TGTGCCAGCAGCAGTTCGACAGGACCAGATACGCAGTATTTT. This rearrangement joins TRBV7-2 to TRBJ2-3; a possible D gene is TRBD1 (6 bases). V was shortened by 5 bases and J by 4 bases, with 13 bases between the two germline ends. This CDR3 is built from 14 residues. Germline CDR1 is SGHTA and CDR2 is FQGNSA.